Listed below are T cell receptor beta chains from one sample, sequenced in a study of Ad26.COV2.S vaccination and SARS-CoV-2 variants. TCRdb's copy holds only in-frame clones and misses some; the assay was immunoSEQ multiplex PCR. The repertoire holds around 400,000 clones, with approximately 92% as singletons. Sequenced here: peripheral blood, sampled in a trial of Ad26.COV2.S vaccine versus placebo. These receptors came from a person aged 18-65 years who received the Ad26.COV2.S COVID-19 vaccine or a placebo. Both conserved end residues are part of each CDR3. Each record gives: D gene, CDR3 length, clone size, J gene, V gene, CDR3 DNA, CDR3 protein. The D gene is left open where the match is weak. Some rows have no size entry. The others give once, few or many, or a class for an expanded clone.

>TRBD2|16|NA|TRBJ2-2|TRBV5-1
TGCGCCAGCAGCTTGAGACCTAGCGGGAACACCGGGGAGCTGTTTTTT
CASSLRPSGNTGELFF
>TRBD1|15|NA|TRBJ2-7|TRBV28
TGTGCCAGCAGCTCTCCGGGACAGGGTTCGTACGAGCAGTACTTC
CASSSPGQGSYEQYF
>NA|15|NA|TRBJ1-5|TRBV18
TGTGCCAGCTCACCACCATCCGGGGGAGATCAGCCCCAGCATTTT
CASSPPSGGDQPQHF
>NA|14|NA|TRBJ1-1|TRBV18
TGTGCCAGCTCACCGGGACGGCTGAACACTGAAGCTTTCTTT
CASSPGRLNTEAFF
>NA|13|NA|TRBJ2-5|TRBV19
TGTGCCAGTAGTTTCGGGTGGCGAGAGACCCAGTACTTC
CASSFGWRETQYF
>TRBD2|16|NA|TRBJ2-1|TRBV27
TGTGCCAGCAGCCTTCCGGGACTAGCGGACGCTAATGAGCAGTTCTTC
CASSLPGLADANEQFF
>TRBD2|14|once|TRBJ2-5|TRBV20-1
TGCAGTGCTAGTCTGGCTAGCGGGAAAGAGACCCAGTACTTC
CSASLASGKETQYF
>TRBD2|15|NA|TRBJ2-1|TRBV9
TGTGCCAGCAGCGCCCCGGGACTAGGGGGCAATGAGCAGTTCTTC
CASSAPGLGGNEQFF
>TRBD2|15|NA|TRBJ2-1|TRBV11-2
TGTGCCAGCAGCGCAACCGGGACTAGTGGTAATGAGCAGTTCTTC
CASSATGTSGNEQFF
>NA|15|NA|TRBJ2-1|TRBV27
TGTGCCAGCAGTTTAGGGGGACATCTTGGGAATGAGCAGTTCTTC
CASSLGGHLGNEQFF
>NA|13|few|TRBJ1-2|TRBV3-1/TRBV3-2
TGTGCCAGCAGCCAAAGCGCGGCCCATGGCTACACCTTC
CASSQSAAHGYTF
>TRBD2|19|NA|TRBJ2-3|TRBV9
TGTGCCAGCAGCGCAGCCGGGACTAGCGGGAGGTTTAGCACAGATACGCAGTATTTT
CASSAAGTSGRFSTDTQYF
>NA|12|NA|TRBJ1-3|TRBV5-1
TGCGCCAGCAGAGAGGACGCGAACACCATATATTTT
CASREDANTIYF
>NA|12|once|TRBJ1-2|TRBV29-1
TGCAGCGTTGAGGGCAACTCCGATGGCTACACCTTC
CSVEGNSDGYTF
>TRBD1|15|NA|TRBJ1-5|TRBV19
TGTGCCAGTAAGACCCAGGGGGGTAGCAATCAGCCCCAGCATTTT
CASKTQGGSNQPQHF
>NA|15|NA|TRBJ1-3|TRBV7-8
TGTGCCAGCAGCTCTCCCACCTTCTCTGGAAACACCATATATTTT
CASSSPTFSGNTIYF
>TRBD2|15|NA|TRBJ2-2|TRBV5-4
TGTGCCAGCAGCATCGGGACTAGCGGCACCGGGGAGCTGTTTTTT
CASSIGTSGTGELFF
>NA|15|NA|TRBJ1-2|TRBV25-1
TGTGCCAGCAGTGGGGGACACCCTAGCCTCTATGGCTACACCTTC
CASSGGHPSLYGYTF
>NA|14|once|TRBJ2-2|TRBV18
TGTGCCAGCTCCCGGGACGCTAACACCGGGGAGCTGTTTTTT
CASSRDANTGELFF
>NA|14|NA|TRBJ2-1|TRBV7-2
TGTGCCAGCAGCCCTGAGGCCCTTGGGAATGAGCAGTTCTTC
CASSPEALGNEQFF
>NA|13|NA|TRBJ2-5|TRBV7-9
TGTGCCAGCAGCACCGGACCAGTTGAGACCCAGTACTTC
CASSTGPVETQYF
>NA|12|NA|TRBJ2-3|TRBV30
TGTGCCTGGTCCTTGGGGACAGATACGCAGTATTTT
CAWSLGTDTQYF
>TRBD2|19|once|TRBJ2-1|TRBV7-8
TGTGCCAGCAGCTTAGCTACGTTGAGTAGCGGGGCTTCCTACAATGAGCAGTTCTTC
CASSLATLSSGASYNEQFF
>NA|13|NA|TRBJ2-2|TRBV5-1
TGCGCCAGCAGCTCGGGATTCACCGGGGAGCTGTTTTTT
CASSSGFTGELFF
>TRBD2|15|NA|TRBJ2-7|TRBV9
TGTGCCAGCAGCGTAGAAGCGGGAGACCTCTACGAGCAGTACTTC
CASSVEAGDLYEQYF
>TRBD2|15|NA|TRBJ2-1|TRBV29-1
TGCAGCGTGCGACTAGCGGGAGCTAGGATGAATGAGCAGTTCTTC
CSVRLAGARMNEQFF
>NA|15|NA|TRBJ1-2|TRBV30
TGTGCCTGGAGTGTACGGTTGAGGGCAGACTATGGCTACACCTTC
CAWSVRLRADYGYTF
>TRBD1|12|NA|TRBJ2-7|TRBV5-4
TGTGCCAGCAGCTCGGGGACAGGGGCGCAGTACTTC
CASSSGTGAQYF
>TRBD1|15|NA|TRBJ2-5|TRBV7-9
TGTGCCAGCAGCTTCCGGGACAGCAACCAAGAGACCCAGTACTTC
CASSFRDSNQETQYF
>TRBD2|16|NA|TRBJ2-1|TRBV24-1
TGTGCCACCAGTGATATGACTAGCGCGTCCTACAATGAGCAGTTCTTC
CATSDMTSASYNEQFF
>TRBD1|15|NA|TRBJ2-1|TRBV19
TGTGCCAGTAGTCCGCGGGGACAGGGAGCGGGGGAGCAGTTCTTC
CASSPRGQGAGEQFF
>NA|12|NA|TRBJ2-5|TRBV5-4
TGTGCCAGCAGCTTGCAGGGGGAGACCCAGTACTTC
CASSLQGETQYF
>NA|13|NA|TRBJ2-3|TRBV29-1
TGCAGCGTTTCCTATGCGGGTGACAATACGCAGTATTTT
CSVSYAGDNTQYF
>TRBD2|15|NA|TRBJ2-1|TRBV11-3
TGTGCCAGCAGCTTTAGCGGGAGTTGGGCCAATGAGCAGTTCTTC
CASSFSGSWANEQFF
>TRBD1|16|NA|TRBJ1-6|TRBV27
TGTGCCAGCAGTTCTCTCGGGACAGGGACGAATTCACCCCTCCACTTT
CASSSLGTGTNSPLHF
>NA|13|NA|TRBJ2-7|TRBV27
TGTGCCAGCAGTCCGAATAGTGGTTACGAGCAGTACTTC
CASSPNSGYEQYF
>NA|17|NA|TRBJ2-2|TRBV11-3
TGTGCCAGCAGTTCAGCGCAGAGCGGCCCTAACACCGGGGAGCTGTTTTTT
CASSSAQSGPNTGELFF
>TRBD2|18|once|TRBJ2-3|TRBV7-2
TGTGCCAGCAGTCCCGTCCCCCTAGCGGGAGGGAACACAGATACGCAGTATTTT
CASSPVPLAGGNTDTQYF
>TRBD1|13|NA|TRBJ1-1|TRBV11-3
TGTGCCAGCAGCGAGACAGGGAAAACTGAAGCTTTCTTT
CASSETGKTEAFF
>NA|16|once|TRBJ2-1|TRBV10-3
TGTGCCATCAGTGACGTCGGGAAGAGCTCCTACAATGAGCAGTTCTTC
CAISDVGKSSYNEQFF
>NA|15|NA|TRBJ1-3|TRBV9
TGTGCCAGCAGCGAGGGCGGTTTCTCTGGAAACACCATATATTTT
CASSEGGFSGNTIYF
>TRBD1|13|NA|TRBJ2-7|TRBV7-6
TGTGCCAGCAGCGCAGACAGGGTCTACGAGCAGTACTTC
CASSADRVYEQYF
>NA|13|NA|TRBJ1-1|TRBV6-5
TGTGCCAGCAGTCGGGGTTTGAACACTGAAGCTTTCTTT
CASSRGLNTEAFF
>NA|13|once|TRBJ2-1|TRBV11-3
TGTGCCAGCAGCTTAAACTTTGGAAATGAGCAGTTCTTC
CASSLNFGNEQFF
>NA|15|NA|TRBJ1-6|TRBV9
TGTGCCAGCAGCGTAGAAGGGACGGGTAATTCACCCCTCCACTTT
CASSVEGTGNSPLHF
>NA|14|few|TRBJ1-1|TRBV6-2/TRBV6-3
TGTGCCAGCAGTTTCCGACCTGGTGGGGCTGAAGCTTTCTTT
CASSFRPGGAEAFF